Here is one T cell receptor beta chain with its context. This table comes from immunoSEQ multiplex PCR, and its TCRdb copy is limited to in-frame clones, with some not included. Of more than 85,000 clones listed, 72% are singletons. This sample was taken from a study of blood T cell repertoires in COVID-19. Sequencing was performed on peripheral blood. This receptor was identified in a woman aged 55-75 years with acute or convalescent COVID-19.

The CDR3 DNA follows: TGTGCCAGCTCACCGCGACAGGGAGAGAGCGGGGAGCTGTTTTTT. Amino acid sequence: CASSPRQGESGELFF. The chain is built from TRBV18 and TRBJ2-2, with 7 bases identical to TRBD1. Germline CDR1 KGHSH, CDR2 LQKENI. The CDR3 runs 15 residues. J gave up 7 bases and V 3 bases, and 8 bases lay outside the gene matches.